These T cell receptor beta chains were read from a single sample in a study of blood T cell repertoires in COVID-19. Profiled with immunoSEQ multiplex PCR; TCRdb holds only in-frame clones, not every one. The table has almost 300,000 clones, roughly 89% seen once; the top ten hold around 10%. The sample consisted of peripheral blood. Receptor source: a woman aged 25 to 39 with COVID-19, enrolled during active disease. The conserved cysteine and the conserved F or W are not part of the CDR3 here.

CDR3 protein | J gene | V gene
ASSLRLAKETQY | TRBJ2-5 | TRBV7-9
ASSEETGMKDGYT | TRBJ1-2 | TRBV13
ASSQEQGYSQSTEAF | TRBJ1-1 | TRBV4-2
ASSYLGGSSPLH | TRBJ1-6 | TRBV6-5
ASSPRGAKVGYT | TRBJ1-2 | TRBV5-1
ASSVGGAAETQY | TRBJ2-5 | TRBV2
ASSSLIYEQY | TRBJ2-7 | TRBV28
ASSRGLADETQY | TRBJ2-5 | TRBV18
ASSATGEGYEQY | TRBJ2-7 | TRBV27
ASRTDRVSSEAF | TRBJ1-1 | TRBV6-5
ASSEVGTGKVLSTDTQY | TRBJ2-3 | TRBV6-1
ASSLIGGGPYGYT | TRBJ1-2 | TRBV7-9
ASGPRRGTGNYEQY | TRBJ2-7 | TRBV12-5
ASIEGASFTEAF | TRBJ1-1 | TRBV2
ASSQFGWGEPKTQY | TRBJ2-5 | TRBV23-1
ASSDRAGGYT | TRBJ1-2 | TRBV2
ASSWGTGGEQY | TRBJ2-7 | TRBV11-3
ASSLDSSLTGGYT | TRBJ1-2 | TRBV7-9
ASSQVGTLRENTEAF | TRBJ1-1 | TRBV4-2
ASSESANKLGLRYGYT | TRBJ1-2 | TRBV25-1
AISAGQGEHQPQH | TRBJ1-5 | TRBV10-3
ASSQGSGTRGT | TRBJ1-2 | TRBV3-1/TRBV3-2
ASGTGGNYGYT | TRBJ1-2 | TRBV10-2